A selection of T cell receptor beta chains follows, all from one sample in a study of cytomegalovirus exposure and HLA in healthy donors. The method was immunoSEQ multiplex PCR; TCRdb's version includes in-frame clones alone and lacks a portion of them. The table has around 190,000 clones, about 77% seen once. What was sequenced was PBMCs. The source of these receptors is a woman aged 25-40 years in good health and CMV-seronegative. The CDR3 runs from the conserved cysteine through the conserved F or W. The D gene is left open where the match is weak. The size entry is marked missing in some rows and otherwise reads once, few, many or a size class.

>TRBJ2-7|TRBD2|TRBV7-2|NA
TGTGCCAGCAGCCGAACTAGCGGGGGGGCCTACGAGCAGTACTTC
CASSRTSGGAYEQYF
>TRBJ1-2|TRBD1|TRBV5-4|few
TGTGCCAGCGGAGGGGACAGGGGGTTTGGCTACCCCTTC
CASGGDRGFGYPF
>TRBJ2-2|NA|TRBV30|NA
TGTGCCTGGAAAGGCAGGCACACCCTCCGGACCGGGGAGCTGTTTTTT
CAWKGRHTLRTGELFF
>TRBJ2-1|NA|TRBV28|once
TGTGCCAGCATTTGGGCGGGCTCCTACAATGAGCAGTTCTTC
CASIWAGSYNEQFF
>TRBJ2-7|TRBD1|TRBV6-1|NA
TGTGCCAGCAGCCCACAGGGGGTTTCCTACGAGCAGTACTTC
CASSPQGVSYEQYF
>TRBJ2-7|TRBD2|TRBV27|NA
TGTGCCAGCAGAGGACTAGCGGGGAGAAAGTCCTACGAGCAGTACTTC
CASRGLAGRKSYEQYF
>TRBJ1-1|NA|TRBV2|NA
TGTGCCAGCAGTGAAGCGCGGGGAGGGACTGAAGCTTTCTTT
CASSEARGGTEAFF
>TRBJ1-1|NA|TRBV7-8|NA
TGTGCCAGCAGCCTAAGGGGGGGGGCTGAAGCTTTCTTT
CASSLRGGAEAFF
>TRBJ2-1|NA|TRBV29-1|NA
TGCAGCGTTGGAGGGAACTATGAGCAGTTCTTC
CSVGGNYEQFF
>TRBJ2-1|TRBD2|TRBV11-2|NA
TGTGCCAGCAGCTTGACAGTCTGGCGGGAGGGCCTCAATGAGCAGTTCTTC
CASSLTVWREGLNEQFF
>TRBJ2-2|NA|TRBV5-1|NA
TGCGCCAGCAGCTTGACAGTCCGTCCACCGAACACCGGGGAGCTGTTTTTT
CASSLTVRPPNTGELFF
>TRBJ2-1|NA|TRBV7-9|few
TGTGCCAGCAGCCCTCCCGGAGGCGGGTCTAATGAGCAGTTCTTC
CASSPPGGGSNEQFF
>TRBJ2-5|NA|TRBV7-7|NA
TGTGCCAGCAGCCGACACTACAGGGAAGGAGAGACCCAGTACTTC
CASSRHYREGETQYF
>TRBJ1-4|TRBD1|TRBV4-2|NA
TGTGCCAGCAGCCTCGTATTTAAGGGACAGGGTGTAACTAATGAAAAACTGTTTTTT
CASSLVFKGQGVTNEKLFF
>TRBJ1-1|NA|TRBV7-8|NA
TGTGCCAGCAGCCTTAGACAGCCTGGCGGTGAAGCTTTCTTT
CASSLRQPGGEAFF
>TRBJ1-1|NA|TRBV11-1|NA
TGTGCCAGCAGGCAACAGGGACGTGATAATGAAGCTTTCTTT
CASRQQGRDNEAFF
>TRBJ1-2|NA|TRBV7-9|NA
TGTGCCAGCAGCTATGACAGGGGCTACACCTTC
CASSYDRGYTF
>TRBJ2-5|TRBD2|TRBV11-2|NA
TGTGCCAACCTAGCGGGGGAGACCCAGTACTTC
CANLAGETQYF
>TRBJ1-4|NA|TRBV18|NA
TGTGCCAGCTCACCAAGGCGGGCGGCTGAAAAACTGTTTTTT
CASSPRRAAEKLFF
>TRBJ2-2|NA|TRBV30|NA
TGTGCCTGGAAATCCCACAGAGAAACCGGGGAGCTGTTTTTT
CAWKSHRETGELFF
>TRBJ2-7|NA|TRBV7-9|NA
TGTGCCAGCAGCTTCGGTCCGACCTACGAGCAGTACTTC
CASSFGPTYEQYF
>TRBJ2-2|TRBD1|TRBV11-3|NA
TGTGCCAGCAGCTTCAGTCCGGGACAGAAGAACACCGGGGAGCTGTTTTTT
CASSFSPGQKNTGELFF
>TRBJ2-7|TRBD2|TRBV5-1|NA
TGCGCCAGCAGCCCCGGGACTAGCGGGGTCTACGAGCAGTACTTC
CASSPGTSGVYEQYF
>TRBJ1-1|NA|TRBV25-1|NA
TGTGCCAGCCTCAGGGGTGAGCGGGCTTTCTTT
CASLRGERAFF
>TRBJ1-2|NA|TRBV27|once
TGTGCCAGCAGTTTATCGGAGGGTTATGGCTACACCTTC
CASSLSEGYGYTF
>TRBJ1-1|TRBD1|TRBV7-9|NA
TGTGCCAGCAGGGCGGGACAGGGGTTCACTGAAGCTTTCTTT
CASRAGQGFTEAFF
>TRBJ2-7|NA|TRBV5-1|NA
TGCGCCAGCAGCATACAGCCCCGGGACTCGCAGTACTTC
CASSIQPRDSQYF
>TRBJ1-2|TRBD1|TRBV30|NA
TGTGCCTGGGCAGGACAGGGTAGCCTTGGCTACACCTTC
CAWAGQGSLGYTF
>TRBJ2-1|NA|TRBV19|NA
TGTGCCAGTAAAAAGGACAGATACAATGAGCAGTTCTTC
CASKKDRYNEQFF
>TRBJ1-1|TRBD1|TRBV5-4|few
TGTGCCAGCAGCCCGAGAGGACAGGGAGACACTGAAGCTTTCTTT
CASSPRGQGDTEAFF
>TRBJ2-2|TRBD2|TRBV7-9|NA
TGTGCCAGCAGCTTACCACCTCTGCGGGGGAAGGGAAAAGCCTGGGAGCTGTTTTTT
CASSLPPLRGKGKAWELFF
>TRBJ2-7|TRBD1|TRBV19|NA
TGTGCCAGTAGTTCGACAGGGGGGAGTTCCTACGAGCAGTACTTC
CASSSTGGSSYEQYF
>TRBJ2-7|NA|TRBV7-2|NA
TGTGCCAGCAGCTTCTCGGGACTGAGCTCCTACGAGCAGTACTTC
CASSFSGLSSYEQYF
>TRBJ2-7|TRBD2|TRBV4-1|NA
TGCGCCAGCAGCCAAGAGCCCCGCCTGCGGGGGGACTCCTACGAGCAGTACTTC
CASSQEPRLRGDSYEQYF
>TRBJ1-2|TRBD1|TRBV27|NA
TGTGCCAGCGGGACAGGGGTGAACTATGGCTACACCTTC
CASGTGVNYGYTF
>TRBJ1-2|NA|TRBV7-9|NA
TGTGCCAGCACCCCTTCCGGTGGCTACACCTTC
CASTPSGGYTF
>TRBJ1-5|TRBD1|TRBV4-2|NA
TGTGCCAGCAGCCAAGATGGACTCTGGACAGGGAGTAATCAGCCCCAGCATTTT
CASSQDGLWTGSNQPQHF
>TRBJ2-2|TRBD2|TRBV5-1|NA
TGCGCCAGCAGCTTGCAACGGGGGGGCCTCTCGACCGGGGAGCTGTTTTTT
CASSLQRGGLSTGELFF
>TRBJ1-6|NA|TRBV5-6|few
TGTGCCAGCAGCTTTACAGGGAATTCACCCCTCCACTTT
CASSFTGNSPLHF
>TRBJ2-3|TRBD2|TRBV5-1|NA
TGCGCCAGCCGGATAAGCGGGGGGACCACAGATACGCAGTATTTT
CASRISGGTTDTQYF
>TRBJ2-2|NA|TRBV28|NA
TGTGCCAGCCTTTCGGACAGCACGAACACCGGGGAGCTGTTTTTT
CASLSDSTNTGELFF
>TRBJ2-1|NA|TRBV7-3|few
TGTGCCAGCAGCTTAGACTCGCCGTACAATGAGCAGTTCTTC
CASSLDSPYNEQFF
>TRBJ2-7|NA|TRBV18|NA
TGTGCCAGCTCATTATACCGGGACAACCTCTACGAGCAGTACTTC
CASSLYRDNLYEQYF